The 13 T cell receptor beta chains below were found in one sample sequenced in a study of metastatic and nonmetastatic thyroid tumors. No treatment had been given to any patient before thyroid surgery. MiXCR reprocessed the PCR reads for TCRdb. The sample includes about 13,000 clones, around 25% seen only once; the top ten take 12%. Sequencing was done on a sample of adjacent normal tissue. The source is a female donor with papillary thyroid cancer or a benign thyroid nodule (not recorded which). Some clones in this sample may be carry-over from other donors' samples.

By sample fraction, this clone is medium-sized. The chain combines TRBV27 with TRBJ1-1; 8 bases line up with TRBD1. The CDR3 sequence is 17 residues long. V trimming: 5 bases; J trimming: 0 bases; junction bases outside the gene matches: 11. The germline V gene has CDR1 MNHEY and CDR2 SMNVEV (reference sequence). The CDR3 spells CASSQRGQVIMNTEAFF. CDR3 bases: TGTGCCAGCAGTCAGCGGGGACAGGTGATTATGAACACTGAAGCTTTCTTT.

The chain employs TRBV5-1 and TRBJ2-7; 10 bases agree with TRBD1. The CDR3 covers 15 residues. V gave up 0 bases and J gave up 2 bases; unmatched junction bases: 2. Germline CDR1 is SGHRS and CDR2 is YFSETQ. The CDR3 DNA reads as TGCGCCAGCAGCTTGGAAGGGACAGGGGCCTACGAGCAGTACTTC. Translation gives CASSLEGTGAYEQYF.

This clone has just a few counts. The chain combines TRBV6-1 with TRBJ2-1; D is possibly TRBD1 (6 bases). The ends were cut back, 5 bases at V and 2 bases at J, with 13 bases in the middle. CDR1 MNHNS and CDR2 SASEGT come from the germline V gene. CDR3 length: 15 amino acids. This CDR3 is CASSRTEPTYNEQFF. Written as DNA, the CDR3 is TGTGCCAGCAGTCGGACAGAGCCGACCTACAATGAGCAGTTCTTC.

Judged by abundance, this clone is medium-sized (0.01 to 0.1%). The rearrangement links TRBV19 to TRBJ2-7, with a possible D match to TRBD1 (6 bases). Looked up from germline, CDR1 is LNHDA and CDR2 is SQIVND (reference sequence). The CDR3 loop spans 13 amino acids. Trimming removed 4 bases from V and 7 bases from J, with 14 bases in between. CDR3 amino acids: CASSSSGAREQYF. CDR3 coding DNA: TGTGCCAGTAGTAGTTCAGGGGCTAGGGAGCAGTACTTC.

V is TRBV27 and J is TRBJ2-2, with a tentative D call TRBD1 (6 bases). This CDR3 has 17 amino acids. Trimming took off 4 bases at V and 2 bases at J, with 17 bases between the two ends. Germline-derived CDR1 and CDR2 are MNHEY and SMNVEV (reference sequence). The CDR3 reads CASSSRRQVRNTGELFF. In DNA form, the CDR3 reads TGTGCCAGCAGTTCACGGCGACAGGTCCGTAACACCGGGGAGCTGTTTTTT.

This clone has a handful of counts. The chain is built from TRBV6-2 or TRBV6-3 and TRBJ1-2; 8 positions agree with TRBD1. V lost 10 bases, J lost 10 bases, and 11 bases stayed unmatched. The CDR3 spans 12 residues. Germline-derived CDR1 and CDR2 are MNHEY and SVGEGT. For the CDR3, the DNA is TGTGCCACCAGGACAGGGTCCCATTTCTACACCTTC. Its translation: CATRTGSHFYTF.

This clone was seen more than once but under ten times. The chain has TRBV27 and TRBJ2-7; the D gene is possibly TRBD1 (5 bases). Germline CDR1 reads MNHEY; CDR2 reads SMNVEV (reference sequence). Trimming took off 6 bases at V and 5 bases at J, with 17 bases between the two ends. The CDR3 contains 14 residues. The CDR3 protein is CASSTSDSLHEQYF. CDR3 nucleotide sequence: TGTGCCAGCAGCACATCCGACAGTCTCCACGAGCAGTACTTC.

This clone occurred once. The chain recombines TRBV11-2 with TRBJ1-5, with D possibly matching TRBD1 (5 bases). This CDR3 has 16 residues. Trimming took 5 bases from V and 9 from J, leaving 23 bases between them. Germline values: CDR1 SGHAT, CDR2 FQNNGV. The CDR3 region has the DNA TGTGCCAGCAGCAACACCGTGGCAAGGGCCCAGGGGCCCCAGCATTTT. It yields the protein CASSNTVARAQGPQHF.

The chain joins TRBV2 to TRBJ1-2; D is perhaps TRBD1 (5 bases). The length of the CDR3 is 13 residues. The V and J ends lost 10 bases and 6 bases respectively, with 18 bases between them. Germline-derived CDR1 and CDR2 are SNHLY and FYNNEI. This CDR3 is CAMTLRVRDGYTF. In DNA form, the CDR3 reads TGTGCCATGACCCTCAGGGTGCGCGATGGCTACACCTTC.

This clone has ten or more counts. The rearrangement links TRBV7-8 to TRBJ2-3; D is tentatively TRBD1 or TRBD2 (8 bases each). Germline V gene lookup returns CDR1 SGHVS and CDR2 FQNEAQ. Deletions cut 5 bases from V and 3 bases from J, with 18 bases between. This CDR3 comprises 16 residues. CDR3 region: CASSQGAGGGTDTQYF. The CDR3 DNA reads as TGTGCCAGCAGCCAGGGGGCGGGAGGTGGGACAGATACGCAGTATTTT.

J is TRBJ1-2 and V is TRBV10-3; 9 nucleotides match TRBD1. Unmatched junction bases numbered 11, after V lost 3 bases and J lost 0 bases. Germline V gene sequence: CDR1 ENHRY, CDR2 SYGVKD. This CDR3 spans 18 amino acids. The CDR3 DNA sequence: TGTGCCATCAGTGACCCTCGCGGACAGGGGCCTTCTAACTATGGCTACACCTTC. The encoded protein is CAISDPRGQGPSNYGYTF.

This sequence joins TRBV5-5 and TRBJ2-7; tentative D call: TRBD2 (5 bases). Germline CDR1 is SGHKS and CDR2 is YYEKEE (reference sequence). CDR3 length: 15 residues. With 0 bases removed from V and 4 bases from J, the gap between germline ends came to 14 bases. CDR3 nucleotides: TGTGCCAGCAGCTTGGCCCGGGGATCTAATTACGAGCAGTACTTC. It specifies CASSLARGSNYEQYF.

This clone was counted ten times or more. This chain joins TRBV5-4 and TRBJ2-7, with TRBD2 matching over 8 bases. J was trimmed by 1 base and V by 0 bases; bases with no gene match: 9. This CDR3 contains 17 residues. Germline V lookup: CDR1 SGHNT, CDR2 YYREEE (reference sequence). CDR3: CASSLASPAGVSYEQYF. CDR3 in DNA: TGTGCCAGCAGCTTGGCGTCCCCAGCGGGAGTATCCTACGAGCAGTACTTC.